The 6 T cell receptor beta chains reported below all come from one sample, sequenced in a study of T cell changes during pregnancy in multiple sclerosis. The assay was immunoSEQ multiplex PCR, and TCRdb's table has in-frame clones only and misses some. This sample has approximately 90,000 clones; approximately 91% occur once, and the top ten carry over 2%. The sequencing here drew on peripheral blood, taken in the first trimester of pregnancy. The origin of the receptors is a female donor with multiple sclerosis, enrolled in a pregnancy study.

The J gene is TRBJ2-2, the V gene TRBV9, with 10 bases matching TRBD1. Germline V gene lookup returns CDR1 SGDLS and CDR2 YYNGEE. The junction had 7 bases not matched to a gene; V was cut back by 4 bases and J by 4 bases. This CDR3 is built from 16 residues. The CDR3 nucleotides read TGTGCCAGCAGCCCCCGACGGGACAGGGGCACCGGGGAGCTGTTTTTT. This translates into CASSPRRDRGTGELFF.

The chain recombines TRBV6-1 with TRBJ1-1; 8 bases agree with TRBD1. Germline loops: CDR1 MNHNS, CDR2 SASEGT. The J segment lost 5 bases and the V segment lost 10 bases, leaving 6 bases of the junction unmatched. CDR3 length: 12 residues. CDR3 residues: CATDRDRTEAFF. CDR3 DNA sequence: TGTGCCACGGACAGGGACCGAACTGAAGCTTTCTTT.

The chain links TRBV5-5 to TRBJ1-5; 10 nucleotides align to TRBD1. Germline CDR1 reads SGHKS; CDR2 reads YYEKEE (reference sequence). Germline trimming cut 4 bases from V and 5 bases from J; bases unmatched to any gene: 6. The CDR3 is 15 amino acids. The CDR3 loop reads CASSKDRGWDQPQHF. CDR3 in DNA: TGTGCCAGCAGCAAGGACAGGGGGTGGGATCAGCCCCAGCATTTT.

This clone occurred once. The chain recombines TRBV19 with TRBJ1-2; 7 nucleotides align to TRBD1. The trim removed 7 bases at V and 7 bases at J, leaving 9 bases unmatched. Germline V lookup: CDR1 LNHDA, CDR2 SQIVND (reference sequence). The CDR3 spans 13 residues. The chain's CDR3 is CASTEDRAPGYTF. CDR3 DNA: TGTGCCAGTACCGAAGACAGGGCTCCTGGCTACACCTTC.

The chain recombines TRBV15 with TRBJ1-1; a possible D gene is TRBD1 (5 bases). Germline V lookup: CDR1 LNHNV, CDR2 YYDKDF (reference sequence). V lost 3 bases to trimming and J lost 2 bases, with 10 bases between them. This CDR3 is 14 amino acids long. Here the CDR3 reads CATSSVGHNTEAFF. The CDR3 nucleotides read TGTGCCACCAGCAGTGTGGGGCATAACACTGAAGCTTTCTTT.

This rearrangement joins TRBV5-1 to TRBJ2-1; 15 bases agree with TRBD2. Germline CDR1 SGHRS, CDR2 YFSETQ. CDR3 length equals 18 residues. After removal of 4 bases from V and 4 bases from J, the junction contained 9 bases not matched to a gene. CDR3 in DNA: TGCGCCAGCAGCCGCGGACTAGCGGGAGGGCTAAGTTACAATGAGCAGTTCTTC. Its translation is CASSRGLAGGLSYNEQFF. The complete variable domain, with remaining parts taken from reference TRBV5-1 and TRBJ2-1, reads KAGVTQTPRYLIKTRGQQVTLSCSPISGHRSVSWYQQTPGQGLQFLFEYFSETQRNKGNFPGRFSGRQFSNSRSEMNVSTLELGDSALYLCASSRGLAGGLSYNEQFFGPGTRLTVL.